The 13 T cell receptor beta chains listed next were all sequenced from one sample in a study of siplizumab effects on memory and regulatory T cells (dated by TCRdb to between 2018 and 2020). Libraries were constructed by the immunoSEQ multiplex PCR assay. This immuneACCESS table, as held by TCRdb, lists in-frame sequences with V and J called but not all clones. Of the missing ones, under half trace to an unresolved V gene in checked studies; the others have no known cause. Here the sample has about 100,000 clones; 94% occur a single time. The ten top clones hold 1% to 1.5% of the sample. Material for sequencing was non-Treg CD4+ T cells sorted from blood. The intended sense of this specimen's cell subset or site label: FACS-sorted unstimulated CD4+ non-regulatory T cells. These receptors came from a human donor in good health.

Written as DNA, the CDR3 is TGTGCCAGCAGTTCCCTAACCTTTAGCGGGAGCAGTTTTGGAGGCACAGATACGCAGTATTTT. Translation gives CASSSLTFSGSSFGGTDTQYF. The chain has TRBV27 and TRBJ2-3; 9 bases map to TRBD2. V was clipped by 4 bases and J by 1 base; unmatched bases: 21. Germline CDR1 is MNHEY and CDR2 is SMNVEV (reference sequence). This CDR3 is built from 21 residues.

The chain recombines TRBV5-6 with TRBJ2-7, with a possible D match to TRBD2 (6 bases). The V end was cut by 0 bases, the J end by 5 bases, with 15 bases between. CDR3 length: 15 amino acids. Germline CDR1 is SGHDT and CDR2 is YYEEEE. The CDR3 loop reads CASSLGRGYLHEQYF. CDR3 DNA: TGTGCCAGCAGCTTGGGGAGGGGATACCTCCACGAGCAGTACTTC.

The J gene is TRBJ1-1, the V gene TRBV19; 9 nucleotides align to TRBD1. V gave up 4 bases and J gave up 2 bases; unmatched junction bases: 2. Looked up from germline, CDR1 is LNHDA and CDR2 is SQIVND (reference sequence). The CDR3 has 14 residues. CDR3 sequence (DNA): TGTGCCAGTAGTAAGGACAGGGGCAACACTGAAGCTTTCTTT. It yields the protein CASSKDRGNTEAFF.

This rearrangement joins TRBV30 to TRBJ1-1; 7 bases map to TRBD1. The J segment lost 1 base and the V segment lost 0 bases, leaving 2 bases of the junction unmatched. CDR3 length: 14 residues. Germline V gene lookup returns CDR1 GTSNPN and CDR2 SVGIG (reference sequence). CDR3 sequence: CAWSVGTANTEAFF. The CDR3 DNA is TGTGCCTGGAGTGTAGGGACAGCGAACACTGAAGCTTTCTTT. The full variable domain, its missing parts supplied by reference TRBV30 and TRBJ1-1, is SQTIHQWPATLVQPVGSPLSLECTVEGTSNPNLYWYRQAAGRGLQLLFYSVGIGQISSEVPQNLSASRPQDRQFILSSKKLLLSDSGFYLCAWSVGTANTEAFFGQGTRLTVV.

J is TRBJ2-2 and V is TRBV7-3; D ambiguous. Germline CDR1 is SGHTA and CDR2 is FQGTGA. CDR3 length: 12 amino acids. Between the trimmed V and J ends, which lost 5 bases and 1 base, there was a span of 2 bases. CDR3 bases: TGTGCCAGCAGCCGGAACACCGGGGAGCTGTTTTTT. Translation gives CASSRNTGELFF.

This sequence joins TRBV28 and TRBJ2-7; the D gene is possibly TRBD2 (7 bases). There are 14 residues in the CDR3. The ends were cut back, 8 bases at V and 6 bases at J, with 20 bases in the middle. The germline gives CDR1 MDHEN, CDR2 SYDVKM. CDR3 region: CASAGGPGGTEQYF. The CDR3 nucleotides read TGTGCCAGCGCCGGGGGGCCGGGCGGTACCGAGCAGTACTTC.

The chain is built from TRBV7-9 and TRBJ2-3; D may be TRBD1 or TRBD2 (5 bases each). This CDR3 spans 13 amino acids. V dropped 2 bases and J dropped 5 bases, with 8 bases sitting between them. Germline assignment: CDR1 SEHNR and CDR2 FQNEAQ (reference sequence). The CDR3 is CASSLLRGDTQYF. The CDR3 DNA reads TGTGCCAGCAGCTTATTGAGGGGAGATACGCAGTATTTT.

The chain links TRBV28 to TRBJ2-6; no firm D call. Per germline, CDR1 MDHEN and CDR2 SYDVKM. The CDR3 spans 12 residues. Trimming shortened V by 8 bases and J by 4 bases, and 6 bases separated the two germline ends. The CDR3 reads CASRKGANVLTF. For the CDR3, the DNA is TGTGCCAGCCGAAAAGGGGCCAACGTCCTGACTTTC. Variable domain in full (rest from reference TRBV28 and TRBJ2-6): DVKVTQSSRYLVKRTGEKVFLECVQDMDHENMFWYRQDPGLGLRLIYFSYDVKMKEKGDIPEGYSVSREKKERFSLILESASTNQTSMYLCASRKGANVLTFGAGSRLTVL.

The chain joins TRBV7-6 to TRBJ2-2; D is undetermined. The ends were cut back, 1 base at V and 7 bases at J, with 4 bases in the middle. Germline V lookup: CDR1 SGHVS, CDR2 FNYEAQ. This CDR3 is 12 amino acids long. CDR3 nucleotide sequence: TGTGCCAGCAGCTTAGTAAACGGGGAGCTGTTTTTT. Translation: CASSLVNGELFF.

This clone appeared once. The V and J genes are TRBV5-5 and TRBJ2-7; 9 positions agree with TRBD1. The CDR3 length is 15 residues. J lost 4 bases, V lost 0 bases, and 5 bases had no gene match. CDR1 SGHKS and CDR2 YYEKEE come from the germline V gene (reference sequence). The CDR3 region is CASSLGGTGSYEQYF. The CDR3, as DNA: TGTGCCAGCAGCTTGGGGGGGACAGGGTCGTACGAGCAGTACTTC. Looking up the rest from reference TRBV5-5 and TRBJ2-7 gives the full variable domain: DAGVTQSPTHLIKTRGQQVTLRCSPISGHKSVSWYQQVLGQGPQFIFQYYEKEERGRGNFPDRFSARQFPNYSSELNVNALLLGDSALYLCASSLGGTGSYEQYFGPGTRLTVT.

This rearrangement joins TRBV15 to TRBJ1-4; the D is unclear. CDR1 and CDR2 from the germline V gene are LNHNV and YYDKDF (reference sequence). Trimming took off 1 base at V and 4 bases at J, with 10 bases between the two ends. CDR3 size: 15 residues. CDR3 bases: TGTGCCACCAGCAGAGTTACGGGGAATAATGAAAAACTGTTTTTT. Its translation is CATSRVTGNNEKLFF.

The chain employs TRBV20-1 and TRBJ1-1; possible D gene TRBD1, 6 bases. Germline CDR1 and CDR2: DFQATT and SNEGSKA (reference sequence). Trimming left V 2 bases short and J 8 bases short, with 9 bases between. The CDR3 runs to 11 residues. The CDR3 sequence: CSARQGREAFF. The CDR3 coding sequence is TGCAGTGCTAGACAGGGGAGAGAAGCTTTCTTT.

The genes are TRBV19 and TRBJ2-4; 12 bases align to TRBD1. The V gene end was trimmed by 6 bases and the J gene end by 1 base; junction bases not matched to a gene: 10. This CDR3 has 18 residues. Germline V lookup: CDR1 LNHDA, CDR2 SQIVND (reference sequence). The CDR3 DNA is TGTGCCAGTAGCGGGACAGGGGGCGGGAGGTTGGCCAAAAACATTCAGTACTTC. It yields the protein CASSGTGGGRLAKNIQYF.